A selection of T cell receptor beta chains follows, all from one sample in a study of shared clonotypes between healthy human individuals. The assay was immunoSEQ multiplex PCR, and TCRdb's table has in-frame clones only and misses some. Found here are about 600,000 clones, 97% of them singletons; the top ten hold about 0.06%. The sequenced sample consisted of naive CD4+ T cells sorted from blood. The receptors come from a woman younger than 45 in good health. The CDR3 runs from the conserved cysteine through the conserved F or W. D genes are given only for firm matches. A row's size may be missing; if present it is once, few, many or a size class.

TRBD2 | TRBJ2-3 | NA | TRBV6-4 | TGTGCCAGCAGCCGACTAGCGGGTACAAGCACAGATACGCAGTATTTT | CASSRLAGTSTDTQYF
NA | TRBJ1-4 | NA | TRBV5-1 | TGCGCCAGCAGCTTGGACACCGCTAATGAAAAACTGTTTTTT | CASSLDTANEKLFF
NA | TRBJ2-3 | NA | TRBV27 | TGTTCCTCGAGAGGTTTGGGCACAGATACGCAGTATTTT | CSSRGLGTDTQYF
TRBD2 | TRBJ2-3 | NA | TRBV7-3 | TGTGCCAGCAGCTCCTCGGGACTAATCGTTGATACGCAGTATTTT | CASSSSGLIVDTQYF
TRBD1 | TRBJ1-4 | NA | TRBV6-5 | TGTGCCAGCAGTTCCGTGACAGGGTTGGAAAAACTGTTTTTT | CASSSVTGLEKLFF
NA | TRBJ2-3 | NA | TRBV28 | TGTGCCAGCTTCGGGGGAGTCACAGATACGCAGTATTTT | CASFGGVTDTQYF
TRBD2 | TRBJ2-1 | once | TRBV5-1 | TGCGCCAGCAGCGCCTTACTCGGGACTAGCGGGAACAATGAGCAGTTCTTC | CASSALLGTSGNNEQFF
TRBD2 | TRBJ2-2 | NA | TRBV28 | TGTGCCAGCAGTCTTAGCGGGGGGACCGGGGAGCTGTTTTTT | CASSLSGGTGELFF
NA | TRBJ2-1 | once | TRBV9 | TGTGCCAGCAGCCTAGCTATGGGGGACTACAATGAGCAGTTCTTC | CASSLAMGDYNEQFF
TRBD2 | TRBJ2-1 | NA | TRBV19 | TGTGCCAGTAGTATAGGGCGGGAGTTTTTCTATGAGCAGTTCTTC | CASSIGREFFYEQFF
TRBD2 | TRBJ2-2 | NA | TRBV6-5 | TGTGCCAGCAGTTCCACCTCGGGACTAGCGTTAGGGGAGCTGTTTTTT | CASSSTSGLALGELFF
NA | TRBJ2-1 | NA | TRBV9 | TGTGCCAGCAGCCCCCCAAAGAATGAGCAGTTCTTC | CASSPPKNEQFF
TRBD2 | TRBJ2-5 | NA | TRBV19 | TGTGCCAGTAGTATAAGGGGCCTAGCGGGGCAAGAGACCCAGTACTTC | CASSIRGLAGQETQYF
NA | TRBJ2-3 | NA | TRBV5-4 | TGTGCCAGCAGTATGAGGGAATCTAGCACAGATACGCAGTATTTT | CASSMRESSTDTQYF
NA | TRBJ2-1 | once | TRBV5-1 | TGCGCCAGCAGCCAACGTACTTACAATGAGCAGTTCTTC | CASSQRTYNEQFF
TRBD2 | TRBJ2-7 | NA | TRBV27 | TGTGCCAGCAGTGCCTGGGTAGCGGGAGGGCGCGAGCAGTACTTC | CASSAWVAGGREQYF
TRBD2 | TRBJ2-1 | NA | TRBV11-2 | TGTGCCAGCAGCTTTAGACTAGCGGGGAATGAGCAGTTCTTC | CASSFRLAGNEQFF
NA | TRBJ2-3 | NA | TRBV29-1 | TGCAGCGTTGAAAGGGGATCGGGAGATACGCAGTATTTT | CSVERGSGDTQYF
TRBD2 | TRBJ2-1 | NA | TRBV5-1 | TGCGCCAGCAGGGCGGGAGACTATGAGCAGTTCTTC | CASRAGDYEQFF
NA | TRBJ2-5 | NA | TRBV7-7 | TGTGCCAGCAGCTTGGGCCCGGGACGCAGGATGCAAGAGACCCAGTACTTC | CASSLGPGRRMQETQYF
NA | TRBJ2-1 | NA | TRBV4-1 | TGCGCCAGCAGCCCCGGGACCTACAATGAGCAGTTCTTC | CASSPGTYNEQFF
NA | TRBJ2-7 | NA | TRBV28 | TGTGCCAGCAGTGTGGGGGCCGAGCAGTACTTC | CASSVGAEQYF
TRBD1 | TRBJ1-1 | once | TRBV19 | TGTGCCAGTAGTATAGCCCCCGGACAGGAAAGCACTGAAGCTTTCTTT | CASSIAPGQESTEAFF
NA | TRBJ1-1 | NA | TRBV28 | TGTGCCAGCTCTATAGGTTGGGTGAACACTGAAGCTTTCTTT | CASSIGWVNTEAFF
NA | TRBJ2-3 | NA | TRBV19 | TGTGCCAGTAGTCCAAGAAGAGGTACGCAGTATTTT | CASSPRRGTQYF
TRBD1 | TRBJ1-5 | NA | TRBV27 | TGTGCCAGCAGTTTAACCGGGACAGATAGCAATCAGCCCCAGCATTTT | CASSLTGTDSNQPQHF
NA | TRBJ1-3 | NA | TRBV7-9 | TGTGCCAGCAGCTCAAGGGCTGGAAACACCATATATTTT | CASSSRAGNTIYF
NA | TRBJ1-2 | NA | TRBV14 | TGTGCCAGCAGCCAAGGCAGGGGATGGGGCTACACCTTC | CASSQGRGWGYTF
TRBD1 | TRBJ2-7 | NA | TRBV28 | TGTGCCAGCAGCCATGGGGGGACAGGGCGCTACGAGCAGTACTTC | CASSHGGTGRYEQYF
NA | TRBJ1-5 | NA | TRBV28 | TGTGCCAGCAGTCCCCTTGTAAGGATCAATCAGCCCCAGCATTTT | CASSPLVRINQPQHF
NA | TRBJ1-5 | NA | TRBV7-2 | TGTGCCAGCAGCTTAGGGGGGGCCCAGCCCCAGCATTTT | CASSLGGAQPQHF
NA | TRBJ2-7 | NA | TRBV6-1 | TGTGCCAGCAGTAGGGACGCCTACGAGCAGTACTTC | CASSRDAYEQYF
TRBD2 | TRBJ2-7 | once | TRBV18 | TGTGCCAGCTCACCACCTGCGGGGACTAGCGGGATCGAGCAGTACTTC | CASSPPAGTSGIEQYF
TRBD2 | TRBJ2-1 | NA | TRBV6-1 | TGTGCCAGCAGTGTAGCGGGAGACAATGAGCAGTTCTTC | CASSVAGDNEQFF
NA | TRBJ1-5 | NA | TRBV7-2 | TGTGCCAGCAGCCCAACCCCTGATCCCCCCCAGCATTTT | CASSPTPDPPQHF
TRBD2 | TRBJ2-1 | NA | TRBV30 | TGTGCCTGGAGGAAGGTAGCGGGTTCCTACAATGAGCAGTTCTTC | CAWRKVAGSYNEQFF
TRBD2 | TRBJ2-7 | NA | TRBV28 | TGTGCCAGCAACGGACTAGCGGGAGGGCCTAGGTCCTACGAGCAGTACTTC | CASNGLAGGPRSYEQYF
TRBD1 | TRBJ1-1 | NA | TRBV5-4 | TGTGCCAGCAGCTTACTAAACAGGGGAGGGACTGAAGCTTTCTTT | CASSLLNRGGTEAFF
NA | TRBJ1-1 | NA | TRBV28 | TGTGCCAGCAACCCGCCGGTGTACACTGAAGCTTTCTTT | CASNPPVYTEAFF
NA | TRBJ1-3 | NA | TRBV6-1 | TGTGCCAGTACTCTGAGAGGGGGTACTGGAAACACCATATATTTT | CASTLRGGTGNTIYF